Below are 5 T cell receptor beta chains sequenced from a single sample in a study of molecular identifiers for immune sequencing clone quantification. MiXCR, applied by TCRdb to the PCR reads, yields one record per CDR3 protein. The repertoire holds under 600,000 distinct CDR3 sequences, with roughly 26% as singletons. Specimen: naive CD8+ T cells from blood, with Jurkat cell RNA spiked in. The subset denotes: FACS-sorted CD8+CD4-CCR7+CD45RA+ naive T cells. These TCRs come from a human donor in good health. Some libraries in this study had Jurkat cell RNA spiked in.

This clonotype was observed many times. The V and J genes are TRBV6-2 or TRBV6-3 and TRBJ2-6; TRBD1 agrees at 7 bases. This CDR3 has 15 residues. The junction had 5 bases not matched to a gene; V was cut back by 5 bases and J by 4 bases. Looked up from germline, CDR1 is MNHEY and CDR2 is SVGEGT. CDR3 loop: CASSQGQSGANVLTF. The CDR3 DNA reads TGTGCCAGCAGTCAGGGACAGTCCGGGGCCAACGTCCTGACTTTC.

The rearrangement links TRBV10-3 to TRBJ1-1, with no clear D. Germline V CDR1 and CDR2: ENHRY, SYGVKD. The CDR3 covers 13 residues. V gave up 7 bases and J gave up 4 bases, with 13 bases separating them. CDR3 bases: TGTGCCATCACTCAGAACCCCGGCACTGAAGCTTTCTTT. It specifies CAITQNPGTEAFF.

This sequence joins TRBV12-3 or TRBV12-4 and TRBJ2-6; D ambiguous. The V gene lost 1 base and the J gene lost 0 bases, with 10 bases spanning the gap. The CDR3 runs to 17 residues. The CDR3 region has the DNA TGTGCCAGCAGTTTAGAACTGTATTTCTCTGGGGCCAACGTCCTGACTTTC. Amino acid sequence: CASSLELYFSGANVLTF.

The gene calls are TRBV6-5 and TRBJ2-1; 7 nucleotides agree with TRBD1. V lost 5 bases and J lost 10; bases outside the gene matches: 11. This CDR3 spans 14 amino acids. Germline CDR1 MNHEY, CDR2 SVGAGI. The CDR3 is CASSTRTGPGEQFF. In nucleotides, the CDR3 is TGTGCCAGCAGTACCCGGACAGGCCCGGGGGAGCAGTTCTTC.

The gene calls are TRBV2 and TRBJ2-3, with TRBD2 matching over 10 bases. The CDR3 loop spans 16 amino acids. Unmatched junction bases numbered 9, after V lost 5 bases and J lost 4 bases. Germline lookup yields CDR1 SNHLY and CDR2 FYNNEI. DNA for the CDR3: TGTGCCAGCAGTCCTCGTTCAGCGGGAGGGGCAGATACGCAGTATTTT. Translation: CASSPRSAGGADTQYF.